The subject of this entry is one TCR beta chain. Its antigen remains unknown. RNA transcripts gave rise to amplified TCR beta CDR3 regions. During a first-round RT-PCR of the TCR CDR3, the HTBI primer set was used. TCRdb itself ran the multiplex PCR reads through MiXCR, one entry per CDR3 protein. The sample includes some 620,000 distinct CDR3 sequences, about 17% of them seen just once. This sample was included in a study of T cells in Graves' hyperthyroidism and ophthalmopathy. Study-wide findings and caveats: From stable hyperthyroidism, ophthalmopathy was set apart by a 13 V-J model.

Germline values: CDR1 SGHKS, CDR2 YYEKEE (reference sequence). The V and J ends lost 2 bases and 5 bases respectively, with 14 bases between them. This CDR3 is built from 16 residues. This receptor was identified in a woman in her thirties with Graves' hyperthyroidism. This chain joins TRBV5-5 and TRBJ1-6, with D perhaps matching TRBD1 (6 bases). The sequencing input was blood. CDR3 protein: CASSFGTPNNNSPLHF. In nucleotides, the CDR3 is TGTGCCAGCAGCTTCGGGACACCTAATAATAATTCACCCCTCCACTTT.